These 10 T cell receptor beta chains share one sample of origin, sequenced in a study of T cells in women clearing cervical HPV infection. Repertoires were generated with immunoSEQ multiplex PCR, while TCRdb's copy carries only in-frame clones and drops some. The listing records 30,000 to 45,000 clones. Input material: blood buffy coat. The receptors originated from a woman between 18 and 69 years old with a cervical HPV16 infection that either progressed to CIN3+ or cleared (not recorded which).

Details on this clone: The junction departs from germline at one end; a sequencing error may be responsible. From the germline J gene comes the end of the CDR3, since the read stops 3 residues before it. The gene calls are TRBV7-6 and TRBJ2-4; 11 bases are a match to TRBD2. Germline values: CDR1 SGHVS, CDR2 FNYEAQ. This CDR3 contains 14 residues. CDR3 bases read: TGTGCCAGCAGCTCGGGACTAGCGGATAACACT. Amino acid sequence: CASSSGLADNT. The whole CDR3 sequence reads CASSSGLADNTQYF.

As regards this clone: The read falls 3 residues short of the CDR3 end, and the missing part is taken from the germline J gene. The rearrangement joins TRBV5-4 to TRBJ2-1; a weak D match, TRBD1 (5 bases). Germline V gene data show CDR1 as SGHNT and CDR2 as YYREEE (reference sequence). This CDR3 comprises 13 residues. V lost 6 bases to trimming and J lost 2 bases, with 9 bases between them. CDR3 DNA (partial): TGTGCCAGCAAGCCAGGGCCCTACAATGAG. This translates into CASKPGPYNE. The whole CDR3 region reads CASKPGPYNEQFF.

About this clone itself: The read falls 3 residues short of the CDR3 end, and the missing part is taken from the germline J gene. The chain links TRBV18 to TRBJ2-4; 7 bases match TRBD1. Germline CDR1 and CDR2: KGHSH and LQKENI. CDR3 size: 12 residues. The sequenced CDR3 bases are TGTGCCAGCTCACGGCCACAGGGGATT. Its translation: CASSRPQGI. Given in full, the CDR3 is CASSRPQGIQYF. Complete variable domain (other parts from reference TRBV18 and TRBJ2-4): NAGVMQNPRHLVRRRGQEARLRCSPMKGHSHVYWYRQLPEEGLKFMVYLQKENIIDESGMPKERFSAEFPKEGPSILRIQQVVRGDSAAYFCASSRPQGIQYFGAGTRLSVL.

Remarks on this clone: The read ends 3 residues before the CDR3 terminus; that terminus is restored from the germline J gene. This chain uses TRBV5-1 with TRBJ1-1; tentatively, D is TRBD1 (6 bases). V lost 0 bases and J 2 bases, leaving 8 bases between the germline ends. The CDR3 contains 14 residues. Germline assignment: CDR1 SGHRS and CDR2 YFSETQ. The sequenced part of the CDR3 DNA is TGCGCCAGCAGCTTGGGACAGGTTAACACTGAA. It yields the protein CASSLGQVNTE. The full CDR3 reads CASSLGQVNTEAFF.

This clone is called medium-sized based on its frequency. The read comes to an end 3 residues before the CDR3 does, leaving the germline J gene to fill in the end. The V gene is TRBV19, the J gene TRBJ2-5, with unresolved D. Looked up from germline, CDR1 is LNHDA and CDR2 is SQIVND (reference sequence). The CDR3 has 13 amino acids. Trimming removed 3 bases from V and 7 bases from J, with 12 bases in between. The CDR3 bases that were read are TGTGCCAGTAGTATTTTCCTAGTTGGGACC. Amino acid sequence: CASSIFLVGT. The whole CDR3 sequence reads CASSIFLVGTQYF.

A note on this clone: The CDR3 end is not reached by the read, which stops 3 residues before it; the germline J gene fills it in. The gene calls are TRBV2 and TRBJ2-7; D may be TRBD1 (6 bases). This CDR3 spans 12 amino acids. Germline V gene lookup returns CDR1 SNHLY and CDR2 FYNNEI. V lost 10 bases, J lost 3 bases, and 13 bases lay in between. The CDR3 bases that were read are TGTGCCACCCGGGACAACGTCTACGAG. Encoded protein: CATRDNVYE. The whole CDR3 is CATRDNVYEQYF.

Of note for this clone: The read falls 3 residues short of the CDR3 end, and the missing part is taken from the germline J gene. The rearrangement joins TRBV19 to TRBJ2-7, with 9 bases identical to TRBD2. Germline CDR1 reads LNHDA; CDR2 reads SQIVND (reference sequence). This CDR3 is built from 15 residues. Trimming at V came to 2 bases and at J to 3 bases, leaving 5 bases not matched to a gene. The covered CDR3 bases are TGTGCCAGTAGTATACAAGCGGGGGGTTTCTACGAG. Residues: CASSIQAGGFYE. The full CDR3 reads CASSIQAGGFYEQYF. Full variable domain (remainder filled in from reference TRBV19 and TRBJ2-7): DGGITQSPKYLFRKEGQNVTLSCEQNLNHDAMYWYRQDPGQGLRLIYYSQIVNDFQKGDIAEGYSVSREKKESFPLTVTSAQKNPTAFYLCASSIQAGGFYEQYFGPGTRLTVT.

The part of the CDR3 DNA that was read is TGTGCCAGCAGCTTAGATCGGGGGAGGGCG. This encodes CASSLDRGRA. The whole CDR3 sequence reads CASSLDRGRAQYF. V is TRBV11-2 and J is TRBJ2-3, with TRBD2 matching over 7 bases. Sequencing ends 3 residues short of the CDR3 end; the germline J gene provides the rest. In germline, CDR1 is SGHAT, CDR2 FQNNGV. The CDR3 extends over 13 amino acids.

As for this clone: The junction departs from the called germline gene at one end, perhaps through a read error. The read falls 3 residues short of the CDR3 end, and the missing part is taken from the germline J gene. In the same sample, other DNA sequences code for this CDR3. The chain combines TRBV18 with TRBJ1-3, with a tentative D call TRBD1 (5 bases). Germline assignment: CDR1 KGHSH and CDR2 LQKENI. The CDR3 runs 15 residues. The part of the CDR3 DNA that was read is TGTGCCAGCTCACCTAGTGGGGACTCTGGAAACACA. Translation gives CASSPSGDSGNT. The entire CDR3 is CASSPSGDSGNTIYF.

Details on this clone: The read falls 3 residues short of the CDR3 end, and the missing part is taken from the germline J gene. This chain uses TRBV23-1 with TRBJ1-6, with D possibly TRBD1 on 6 matching bases. TRBV23-1 is assigned to the ORF class and has an uncertain function. This CDR3 contains 22 residues. Trimming took 3 bases from V and 0 from J, leaving 27 bases between them. CDR3 sequence reads: CASSQYPNAGTRAPSYNSPLHF. The DNA read from the CDR3 is TGCGCCAGCAGTCAGTATCCCAACGCCGGGACACGCGCCCCCTCCTATAATTCACCC.